Listed below are T cell receptor beta chains from one sample, sequenced in a study of human T cells and chemical hapten exposure. TCRdb re-derived calls from the RACE reads in MiXCR, one entry per CDR3 protein. The sample has tens of thousands of distinct CDR3 sequences; approximately 10% are singletons. This sample comprised whole blood, obtained in connection with sensitization to the hapten diphenylcyclopropenone (DPC). All receptors come from a middle-aged woman with alopecia areata. Some clones in this sample may be carry-over from other donors' samples. CDR3s include the opening cysteine and the closing phenylalanine or tryptophan. A D gene is named only where the DNA matches it firmly. Some rows have no size entry. The others give once, few or many, or a class for an expanded clone.

D | J | size | V | CDR3 | DNA
- | TRBJ2-1 | few | TRBV5-1 | CASSWATTPNEQFF | TGCGCCAGCAGCTGGGCGACGACACCAAATGAGCAGTTCTTC
TRBD1 | TRBJ1-1 | many | TRBV4-2 | CASSPTGVQMNTEAFF | TGTGCCAGCAGCCCTACAGGGGTCCAAATGAACACTGAAGCTTTCTTT
- | TRBJ2-3 | many | TRBV7-6 | CASSLIAVRSSTDTQYF | TGTGCCAGCAGCTTAATCGCCGTCCGTTCTAGCACAGATACGCAGTATTTT
- | TRBJ2-3 | many | TRBV28 | CASSFPPRGAQEAQYF | TGTGCCAGCAGTTTCCCTCCTAGGGGCGCCCAGGAAGCGCAGTATTTT
- | TRBJ2-7 | - | TRBV4-3 | CASSQDRQGFYEQYF | TGCGCCAGCAGCCAAGATCGGCAGGGTTTCTACGAGCAGTACTTC
- | TRBJ2-7 | - | TRBV4-1 | CASSQATVGASYEQYF | TGCGCCAGCAGCCAAGCAACTGTGGGAGCCTCCTACGAGCAGTACTTC
- | TRBJ2-6 | many | TRBV11-2 | CASSPTRAGANVLTF | TGTGCCAGCAGCCCGACGCGGGCTGGGGCCAACGTCCTGACTTTC
- | TRBJ1-6 | - | TRBV19 | CASTPSGGRNSPLHF | TGTGCCAGTACCCCCTCGGGGGGACGTAATTCACCCCTCCACTTT
- | TRBJ2-1 | once | TRBV11-2 | CASSLVLGMGNEQFF | TGTGCCAGCAGCTTAGTGCTCGGGATGGGCAATGAGCAGTTCTTC
- | TRBJ2-4 | - | TRBV28 | CASSFSGPAKNIQYF | TGTGCCAGCAGTTTCTCAGGGCCAGCCAAAAACATTCAGTACTTC
TRBD2 | TRBJ2-3 | - | TRBV20-1 | CSARSAGGPPDTQYF | TGCAGTGCTAGGTCAGCGGGGGGCCCGCCTGATACGCAGTATTTT
- | TRBJ1-2 | - | TRBV6-5 | CASSSGSYGYTF | TGTGCCAGCAGTTCCGGCAGTTATGGCTACACCTTC
- | TRBJ1-5 | many | TRBV6-6 | CASSQQGRYSNQPQHF | TGTGCCAGCAGTCAACAGGGACGGTATAGCAATCAGCCCCAGCATTTT
- | TRBJ1-4 | many | TRBV6-5 | CASSYGRVGTNEKLFF | TGTGCCAGCAGTTACGGCAGGGTCGGAACTAATGAAAAACTGTTTTTT
TRBD2 | TRBJ2-7 | many | TRBV6-5 | CASSRLAGGSPYEQYF | TGTGCCAGCAGTAGGTTAGCGGGAGGTTCCCCCTACGAGCAGTACTTC
- | TRBJ2-5 | - | TRBV10-1 | CASSDGVLETQYF | TGCGCCAGCAGTGACGGGGTTTTAGAGACCCAGTACTTC
TRBD2 | TRBJ2-3 | - | TRBV3-1 | CASTGLAGSGQYF | TGTGCCAGCACCGGACTAGCCGGGTCCGGGCAGTATTTT
TRBD1 | TRBJ1-1 | many | TRBV12-3/TRBV12-4 | CASSARQGGDTEAFF | TGTGCCAGCAGTGCCCGACAGGGGGGGGACACTGAAGCTTTCTTT
- | TRBJ1-2 | few | TRBV7-8 | CASSLDFVGYGYTF | TGTGCCAGCAGCCTCGACTTTGTGGGCTATGGCTACACCTTC
TRBD2 | TRBJ2-1 | - | TRBV6-2/TRBV6-3 | CASRDTQGLAEYNEQFF | TGTGCCAGCAGAGACACCCAAGGACTAGCGGAGTACAATGAGCAGTTCTTC
- | TRBJ1-3 | - | TRBV20-1 | CSALRGNSGNTIYF | TGCAGTGCGCTGAGGGGCAACTCTGGAAACACCATATATTTT
- | TRBJ2-6 | many | TRBV12-3/TRBV12-4 | CASSLRGTGANVLTF | TGTGCCAGCAGTTTAAGGGGAACTGGGGCCAACGTCCTGACTTTC
- | TRBJ2-1 | - | TRBV6-2/TRBV6-3 | CASTFGGTYNEQFF | TGTGCCAGCACCTTTGGGGGCACCTACAATGAGCAGTTCTTC
- | TRBJ1-5 | - | TRBV7-2 | CASSYSVGSNQPQHF | TGTGCCAGCAGCTACAGCGTCGGGAGCAATCAGCCCCAGCATTTT
- | TRBJ1-5 | many | TRBV12-3/TRBV12-4 | CASGRDQPQHF | TGTGCCAGCGGAAGGGATCAGCCCCAGCATTTT
- | TRBJ1-6 | few | TRBV12-3/TRBV12-4 | CASSLFATGDSPLHF | TGTGCCAGCAGTTTGTTCGCAACGGGGGATTCACCCCTCCACTTT
- | TRBJ2-2 | many | TRBV3-1 | CASSQDNTLPPYTGELFF | TGTGCCAGCAGCCAAGATAATACACTCCCTCCATACACCGGGGAGCTGTTTTTT
- | TRBJ2-7 | - | TRBV6-6 | CASSYRGGIYEQYF | TGTGCCAGCAGTTACCGTGGGGGGATCTACGAGCAGTACTTC
- | TRBJ2-2 | few | TRBV12-3/TRBV12-4 | CASSLGRLGELFF | TGTGCCAGCAGTTTAGGAAGGTTAGGGGAGCTGTTTTTT
- | TRBJ2-3 | - | TRBV11-3 | CASSATTATDTQYF | TGTGCCAGCAGCGCTACGACGGCCACAGATACGCAGTATTTT
- | TRBJ1-4 | - | TRBV4-2 | CASSQFTGTPNEKLFF | TGTGCCAGCAGCCAATTCACCGGGACACCGAATGAAAAACTGTTTTTT
- | TRBJ2-7 | - | TRBV21-1 | CASSKRGLAGFRRDYEQYF | TGTGCCAGCAGCAAACGGGGACTAGCGGGGTTCCGGAGGGATTACGAGCAGTACTTC